The clone carrying this T cell receptor (beta chain) was observed at least ten times. A read error may be the cause here, since a much bigger clone is one base away. This specimen comes from a study of neurological immune-mediated disorders. Each CDR3 protein is one row after TCRdb ran MiXCR on the 5' RACE reads. The data hold about 41,000 distinct CDR3 sequences, with more than 12% observed a single time. The cells used in sorted libraries, CD4+ or CD8+ T cells, numbered some 1 million. The CDR3 sequence is 12 residues long. V shed 8 bases and J shed 0 bases, with 10 bases lying between them. Germline-derived CDR1 and CDR2 are DFQATT and SNEGSKA (reference sequence).

The chain combines TRBV20-1 with TRBJ2-5, with D hard to call. The material sequenced was CD4+ T cells from blood. This clonotype was obtained from a woman aged 55-69 years with HTLV-1-associated myelopathy (HAM/TSP). This CDR3 reads CSPLVDQETQYF. The DNA for the CDR3 is TGCAGTCCCCTGGTGGACCAAGAGACCCAGTACTTC.